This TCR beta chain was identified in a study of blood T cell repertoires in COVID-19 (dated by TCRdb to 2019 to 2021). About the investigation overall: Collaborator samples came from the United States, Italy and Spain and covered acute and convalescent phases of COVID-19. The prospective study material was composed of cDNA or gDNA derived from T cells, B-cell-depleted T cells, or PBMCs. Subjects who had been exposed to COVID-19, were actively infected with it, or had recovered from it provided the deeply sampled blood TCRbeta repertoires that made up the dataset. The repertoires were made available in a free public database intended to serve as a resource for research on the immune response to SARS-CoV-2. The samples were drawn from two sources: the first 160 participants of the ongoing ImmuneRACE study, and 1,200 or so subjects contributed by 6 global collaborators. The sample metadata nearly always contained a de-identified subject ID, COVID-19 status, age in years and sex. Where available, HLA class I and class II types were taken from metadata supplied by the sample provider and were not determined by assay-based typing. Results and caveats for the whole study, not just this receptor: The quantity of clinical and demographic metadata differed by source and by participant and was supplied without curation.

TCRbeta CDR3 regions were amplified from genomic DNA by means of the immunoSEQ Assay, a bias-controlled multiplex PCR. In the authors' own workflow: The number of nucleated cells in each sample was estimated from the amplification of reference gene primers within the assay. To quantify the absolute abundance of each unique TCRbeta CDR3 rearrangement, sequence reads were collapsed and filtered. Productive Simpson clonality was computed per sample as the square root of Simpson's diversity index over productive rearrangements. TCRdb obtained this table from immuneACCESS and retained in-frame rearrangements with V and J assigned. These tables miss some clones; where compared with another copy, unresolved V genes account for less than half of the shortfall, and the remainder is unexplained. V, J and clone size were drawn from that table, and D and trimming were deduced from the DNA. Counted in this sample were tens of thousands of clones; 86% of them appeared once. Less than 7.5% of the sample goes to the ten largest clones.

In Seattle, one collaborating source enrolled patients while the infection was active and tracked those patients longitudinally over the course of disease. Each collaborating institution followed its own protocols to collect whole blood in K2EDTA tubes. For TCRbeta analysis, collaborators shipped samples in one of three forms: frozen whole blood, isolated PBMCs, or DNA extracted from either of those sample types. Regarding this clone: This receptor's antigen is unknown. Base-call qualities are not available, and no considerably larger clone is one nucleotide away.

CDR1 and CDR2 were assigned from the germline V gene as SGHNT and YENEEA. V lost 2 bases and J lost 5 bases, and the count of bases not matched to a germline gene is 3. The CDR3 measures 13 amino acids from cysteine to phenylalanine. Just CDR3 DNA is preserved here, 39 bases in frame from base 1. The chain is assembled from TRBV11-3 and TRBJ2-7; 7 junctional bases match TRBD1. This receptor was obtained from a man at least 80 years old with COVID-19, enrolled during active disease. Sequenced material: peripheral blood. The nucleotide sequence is TGTGCCAGCAGCTTATATAGGGGGCACGAGCAGTACTTC. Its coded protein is CASSLYRGHEQYF.